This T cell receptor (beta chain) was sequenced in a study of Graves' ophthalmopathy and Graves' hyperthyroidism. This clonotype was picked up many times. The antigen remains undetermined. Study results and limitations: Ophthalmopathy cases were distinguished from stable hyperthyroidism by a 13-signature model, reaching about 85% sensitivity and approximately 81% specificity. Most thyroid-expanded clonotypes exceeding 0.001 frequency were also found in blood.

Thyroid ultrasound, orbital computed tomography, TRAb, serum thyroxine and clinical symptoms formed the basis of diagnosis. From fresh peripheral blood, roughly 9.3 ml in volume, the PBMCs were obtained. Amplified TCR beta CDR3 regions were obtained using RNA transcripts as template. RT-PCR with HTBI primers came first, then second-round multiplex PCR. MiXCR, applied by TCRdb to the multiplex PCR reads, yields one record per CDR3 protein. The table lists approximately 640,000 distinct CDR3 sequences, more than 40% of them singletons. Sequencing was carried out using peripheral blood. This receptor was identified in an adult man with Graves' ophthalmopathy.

The CDR3 DNA sequence: TGTGCCAGCAGCTTAAACCCCAGGGCGTCTGGCCAGCCCCAGCATTTT. Residues: CASSLNPRASGQPQHF. This chain links TRBV7-2 with TRBJ1-5; a weak D match, TRBD1 (5 bases). Germline V CDR1 and CDR2: SGHTA, FQGNSA. Trimming cost V 2 bases and J 7 bases, with 18 bases left between them. This CDR3 region has 16 residues.